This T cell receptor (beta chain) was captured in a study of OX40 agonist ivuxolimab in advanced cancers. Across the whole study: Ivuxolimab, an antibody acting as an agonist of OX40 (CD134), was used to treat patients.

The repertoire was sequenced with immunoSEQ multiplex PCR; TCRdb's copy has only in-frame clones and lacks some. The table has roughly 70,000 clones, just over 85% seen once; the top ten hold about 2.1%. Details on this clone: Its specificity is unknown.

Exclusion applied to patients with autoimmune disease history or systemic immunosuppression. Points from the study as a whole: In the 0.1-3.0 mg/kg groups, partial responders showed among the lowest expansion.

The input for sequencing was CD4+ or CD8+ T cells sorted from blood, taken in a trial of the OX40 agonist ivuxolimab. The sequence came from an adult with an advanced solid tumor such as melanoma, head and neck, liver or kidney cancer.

The CDR3, as DNA: TGTGCCAGCACTCCTGGTTTCGGGGGCGAGACCCAGTACTTC. It codes for CASTPGFGGETQYF. V and J are TRBV6-1 and TRBJ2-5; either TRBD1 or TRBD2 may supply D (6 bases each). The length of the CDR3 is 14 residues. Between the trimmed V and J ends, which lost 7 bases and 5 bases, there was a span of 17 bases. Germline assignment: CDR1 MNHNS and CDR2 SASEGT.